Below are 3 T cell receptor beta chains sequenced from a single sample in a study of T cell responses to AZD1222 COVID-19 vaccine. Using immunoSEQ multiplex PCR, the repertoire was profiled, and TCRdb retains in-frame clones only, with some absent. The sample comprises roughly 190,000 clones, roughly 92% of which are singletons, and roughly 1.3% rests with the top ten. Sequences were derived from peripheral blood, sampled on day 0 of AZD1222 vaccination. These receptors came from an adult in good health.

The chain's CDR3 is CASSFQNYGYTF. The CDR3 nucleotides are TGTGCCAGCAGCTTTCAAAACTATGGCTACACCTTC. This chain joins TRBV7-9 and TRBJ1-2; D is unresolved. This CDR3 comprises 12 residues. Looked up from germline, CDR1 is SEHNR and CDR2 is FQNEAQ (reference sequence). V lost 3 bases and J lost 2, with 4 bases in between.

The chain joins TRBV7-6 to TRBJ1-3, with D uncertain. Germline CDR1 is SGHVS and CDR2 is FNYEAQ. The CDR3 runs to 12 residues. V lost 3 bases to trimming and J lost 2 bases, with 2 bases between them. In DNA, the CDR3 is TGTGCCAGCAGCTTTCCTGGAAACACCATATATTTT. It is translated as CASSFPGNTIYF.

The rearrangement joins TRBV12-3 or TRBV12-4 to TRBJ1-3, with D uncertain. V shed 4 bases and J shed 2 bases, with 3 bases lying between them. The CDR3 runs to 12 residues. CDR3 sequence: CASSWTGNTIYF. The CDR3 DNA sequence: TGTGCCAGCAGTTGGACTGGAAACACCATATATTTT.